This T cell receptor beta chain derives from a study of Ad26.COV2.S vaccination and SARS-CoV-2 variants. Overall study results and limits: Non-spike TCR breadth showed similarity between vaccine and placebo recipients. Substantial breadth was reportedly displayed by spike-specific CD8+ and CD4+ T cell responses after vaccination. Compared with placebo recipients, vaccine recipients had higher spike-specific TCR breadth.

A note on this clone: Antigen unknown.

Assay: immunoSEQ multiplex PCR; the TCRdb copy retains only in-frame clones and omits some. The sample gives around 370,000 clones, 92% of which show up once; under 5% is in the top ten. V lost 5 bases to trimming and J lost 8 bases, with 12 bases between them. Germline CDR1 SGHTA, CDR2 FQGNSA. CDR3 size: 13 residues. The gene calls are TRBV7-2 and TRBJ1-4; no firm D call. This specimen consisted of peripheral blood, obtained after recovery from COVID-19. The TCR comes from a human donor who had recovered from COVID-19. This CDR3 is CASSLQRREKLFF. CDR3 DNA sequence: TGTGCCAGCAGCCTACAAAGACGAGAAAAACTGTTTTTT.